This TCR beta chain was identified during a study of shared clonotypes between healthy human individuals. Study results and caveats: Four donors had around 5% of their naive CD4 clonotypes in common. The authors sampled blood alone, and tissue repertoires likely differ.

Sequencing was performed with immunoSEQ multiplex PCR; in TCRdb, only in-frame clones are kept and a portion is missing. The profile covers some 2.4 million clones, with over 85% appearing a single time and about 0.38% taken by the ten largest. Details on this clone: Its antigen is undetermined.

There are 15 residues in the CDR3. Per the germline V gene, CDR1 is SGHNT and CDR2 is YENEEA. V gave up 1 base and J gave up 6 bases; unmatched junction bases: 6. This receptor was identified in a man younger than 30 in good health. Some clones in this sample may be carry-over from other donors' samples. Material for sequencing was naive CD4+ T cells from PBMCs. Subset reported: CD45RA+ positively selected. This chain connects TRBV11-3 to TRBJ2-1; 7 bases agree with TRBD2. CDR3 nucleotides: TGTGCCAGCAGCTTAGCGGGAGGTGCCCTCAATGAGCAGTTCTTC. Its translation: CASSLAGGALNEQFF. Complete variable domain (other parts from reference TRBV11-3 and TRBJ2-1): EAGVVQSPRYKIIEKKQPVAFWCNPISGHNTLYWYLQNLGQGPELLIRYENEEAVDDSQLPKDRFSAERLKGVDSTLKIQPAELGDSAVYLCASSLAGGALNEQFFGPGTRLTVL.